This is a list of T cell receptor beta chains from one sample in a study of sequential checkpoint blockade in melanoma. The data were produced by immunoSEQ multiplex PCR, yet TCRdb's version contains in-frame clones alone and is incomplete. Of about 27,000 clones listed, 60% to 85% are singletons. The sample here was CD8+ T cells sorted from blood (inferred from file names), taken from a patient given nivolumab and ipilimumab in sequence. Receptors were obtained from a human donor with melanoma. The CDR3 runs from the conserved cysteine through the conserved F or W. The D gene is left open where the match is weak. Clone size, where shown, is once, few, many, or a class for clones that have expanded.

>TRBJ2-3|TRBV19|.|TRBD2
CASSPRLAGVTDTQYF
>TRBJ2-1|TRBV14|.|.
CASSQENQGDEQFF
>TRBJ2-7|TRBV27|once|TRBD2
CASSLYPPREGGNEQYF
>TRBJ1-6|TRBV27|.|TRBD1
CASSRTGGSPLHF
>TRBJ2-3|TRBV10-2|.|TRBD2
CASRVAGGVTDTQYF
>TRBJ1-1|TRBV5-4|.|.
CASSPAPVLGGDTEAFF
>TRBJ2-5|TRBV10-3|medium-sized|.
CAISGSNLADQETQYF
>TRBJ2-3|TRBV6-4|.|TRBD2
CASSDSSGGTDTQYF
>TRBJ2-1|TRBV7-9|few|.
CASSITQGRGRNEQFF
>TRBJ2-7|TRBV4-3|.|.
CASSQAERVSGEQYF
>TRBJ1-1|TRBV2|.|TRBD1
CASRTGQGQWANTEAFF
>TRBJ1-3|TRBV18|.|.
CASSPRQSNPQNTIYF
>TRBJ2-1|TRBV2|.|TRBD2
CASSEATGGGYEQFF